The source of this TCR beta chain is a study of T cells after yellow fever vaccination. The study's findings and limits: The study re-detected most primary-vaccination clones after the booster (about 96% CD4, around 89% CD8).

In making TCR cDNA, 5'RACE template switching added a universal primer site and UMIs to it. TCRdb redid the calling of the 5' RACE reads with MiXCR, one entry per CDR3 protein. The sample contains 450,000 to 650,000 distinct CDR3 sequences, 20% to 25% of which appear only once. There are a few counts of this clonotype. What it binds is unknown. The CDR3 extends over 13 amino acids. Trimming cost V 5 bases and J 4 bases, with 11 bases left between them. The sample consisted of PBMCs, taken roughly 23 days after the first yellow fever vaccination. The V gene is TRBV12-3 or TRBV12-4, the J gene TRBJ2-5; D is uncertain. The receptor comes from a man younger than 35 who received the YFV17D yellow fever vaccine. The CDR3 region is CASSPSTVETQYF. In DNA form, the CDR3 reads TGTGCCAGCAGTCCCTCCACGGTAGAGACCCAGTACTTC.